The sequence of this TCR beta chain was determined in a study of T cell repertoires and leukemia-associated antigens. Study-level points and caveats: The four groups had similar numbers of Vbeta, Jbeta genes and CDR3s. Specificity and function of the expanded clones need further investigation.

TCRdb fed the 5' RACE reads into MiXCR, producing one record per CDR3 protein. Of 7,500 to 10,000 distinct CDR3 sequences listed, 40% to 45% were seen once; the top ten hold about 50%. Comment on this clonotype: What it binds is not known.

Material: CD3+ T cells sorted from blood and cultured. The receptor was isolated from a female donor in good health.

CDR3 loop: CASSRRIVGTSSADTQYF. CDR3 in DNA: TGTGCCAGCAGCAGAAGGATAGTTGGGACTAGCTCGGCAGATACGCAGTATTTT. The chain employs TRBV7-2 and TRBJ2-3; 9 nucleotides line up with TRBD2. Losses at the gene ends were 5 bases for V and 4 bases for J; bases not matched to a gene: 16. This CDR3 is 18 amino acids long. CDR1 is SGHTA and CDR2 is FQGNSA in the germline V gene.